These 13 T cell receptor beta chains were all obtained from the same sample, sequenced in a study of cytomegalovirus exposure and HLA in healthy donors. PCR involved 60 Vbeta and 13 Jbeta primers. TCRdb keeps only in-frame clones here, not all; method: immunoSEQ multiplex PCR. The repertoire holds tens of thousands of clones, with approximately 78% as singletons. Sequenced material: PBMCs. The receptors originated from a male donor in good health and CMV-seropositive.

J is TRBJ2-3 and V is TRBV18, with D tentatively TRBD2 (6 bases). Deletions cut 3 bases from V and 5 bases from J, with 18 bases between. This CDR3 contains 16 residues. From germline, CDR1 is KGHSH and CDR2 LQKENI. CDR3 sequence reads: CASSPPGTSKGDTQYF. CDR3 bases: TGTGCCAGCTCACCTCCCGGGACTTCCAAAGGAGATACGCAGTATTTT.

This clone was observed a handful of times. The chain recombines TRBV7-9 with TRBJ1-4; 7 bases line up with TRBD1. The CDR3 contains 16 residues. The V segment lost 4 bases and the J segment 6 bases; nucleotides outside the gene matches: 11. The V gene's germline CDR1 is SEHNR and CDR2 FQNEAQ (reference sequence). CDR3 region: CASSSNGQAEDEKLFF. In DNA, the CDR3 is TGTGCCAGCAGCTCAAATGGACAGGCGGAGGATGAAAAACTGTTTTTT. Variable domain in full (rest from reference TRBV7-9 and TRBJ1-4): DTGVSQNPRHKITKRGQNVTFRCDPISEHNRLYWYRQTLGQGPEFLTYFQNEAQLEKSRLLSDRFSAERPKGSFSTLEIQRTEQGDSAMYLCASSSNGQAEDEKLFFGSGTQLSVL.

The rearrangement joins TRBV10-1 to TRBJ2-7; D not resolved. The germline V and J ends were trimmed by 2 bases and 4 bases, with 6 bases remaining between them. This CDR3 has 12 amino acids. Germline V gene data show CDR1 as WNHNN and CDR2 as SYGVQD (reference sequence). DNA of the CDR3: TGCGCCAGCAGTGAGATCTCGTACGAGCAGTACTTC. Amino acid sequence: CASSEISYEQYF.

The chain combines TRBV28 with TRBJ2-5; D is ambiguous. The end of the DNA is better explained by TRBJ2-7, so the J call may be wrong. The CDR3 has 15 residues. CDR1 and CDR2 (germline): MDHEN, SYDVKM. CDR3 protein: CASINPHGSHYEQYF. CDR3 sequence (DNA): TGTGCCAGCATCAACCCCCATGGATCCCACTACGAGCAGTACTTC.

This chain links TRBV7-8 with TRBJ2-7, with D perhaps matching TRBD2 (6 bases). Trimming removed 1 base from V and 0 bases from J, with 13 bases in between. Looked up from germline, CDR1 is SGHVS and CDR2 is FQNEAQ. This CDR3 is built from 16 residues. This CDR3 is CASSLGLNGGSYEQYF. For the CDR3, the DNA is TGTGCCAGCAGCTTAGGCTTGAACGGGGGCTCCTACGAGCAGTACTTC.

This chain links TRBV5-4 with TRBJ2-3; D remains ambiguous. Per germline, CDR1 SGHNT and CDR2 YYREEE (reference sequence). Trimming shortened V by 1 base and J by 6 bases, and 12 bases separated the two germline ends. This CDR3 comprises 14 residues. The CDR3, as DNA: TGTGCCAGCAGCTTGAGGCAAGGAGCGGATACGCAGTATTTT. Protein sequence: CASSLRQGADTQYF.

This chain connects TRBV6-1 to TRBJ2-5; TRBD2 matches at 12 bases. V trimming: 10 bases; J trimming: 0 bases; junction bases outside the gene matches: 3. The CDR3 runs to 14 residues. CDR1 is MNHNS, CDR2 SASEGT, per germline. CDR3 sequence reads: CATSSGRDQETQYF. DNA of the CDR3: TGTGCCACCTCTAGCGGGAGGGACCAAGAGACCCAGTACTTC.

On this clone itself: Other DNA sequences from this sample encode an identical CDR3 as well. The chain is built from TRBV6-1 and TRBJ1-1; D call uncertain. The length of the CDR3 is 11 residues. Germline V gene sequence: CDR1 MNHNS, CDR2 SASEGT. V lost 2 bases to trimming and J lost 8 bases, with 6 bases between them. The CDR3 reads CASSEFREAFF. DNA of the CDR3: TGTGCCAGCAGTGAATTCAGAGAAGCTTTCTTT.

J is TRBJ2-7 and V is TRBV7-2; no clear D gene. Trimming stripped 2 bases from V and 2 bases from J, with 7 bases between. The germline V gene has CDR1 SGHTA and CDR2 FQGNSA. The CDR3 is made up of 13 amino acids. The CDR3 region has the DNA TGTGCCAGCAGCTTAAATGGCCCCTACGAGCAGTACTTC. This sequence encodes CASSLNGPYEQYF.

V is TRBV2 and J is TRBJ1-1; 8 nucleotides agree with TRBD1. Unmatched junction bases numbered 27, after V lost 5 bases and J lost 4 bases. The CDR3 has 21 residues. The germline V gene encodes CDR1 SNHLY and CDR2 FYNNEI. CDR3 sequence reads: CASSFYLLTPPVNRGTTEAFF. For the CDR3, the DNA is TGTGCCAGCAGTTTCTACCTCCTAACGCCACCAGTCAACAGGGGGACCACTGAAGCTTTCTTT.

CDR3 nucleotide sequence: TGTGCCAGTAGCTCGAGCCTGGGGCGCACAGATACGCAGTATTTT. Encoded protein: CASSSSLGRTDTQYF. This chain joins TRBV19 and TRBJ2-3, with D tentatively TRBD1 (5 bases). Trimming took 6 bases from V and 1 from J, leaving 14 bases between them. The CDR3 spans 15 residues. CDR1 LNHDA and CDR2 SQIVND come from the germline V gene (reference sequence).

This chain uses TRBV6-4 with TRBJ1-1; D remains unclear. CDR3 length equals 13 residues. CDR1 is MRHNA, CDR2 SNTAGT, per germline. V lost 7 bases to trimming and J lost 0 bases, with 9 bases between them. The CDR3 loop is CASKAGLNTEAFF. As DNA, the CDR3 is TGTGCCAGCAAAGCGGGCTTGAACACTGAAGCTTTCTTT.

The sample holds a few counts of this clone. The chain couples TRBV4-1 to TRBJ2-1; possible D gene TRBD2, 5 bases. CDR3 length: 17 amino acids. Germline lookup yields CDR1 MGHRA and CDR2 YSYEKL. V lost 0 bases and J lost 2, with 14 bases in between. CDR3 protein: CASSQDGGDPTYNEQFF. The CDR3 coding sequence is TGCGCCAGCAGCCAAGATGGAGGCGACCCGACCTACAATGAGCAGTTCTTC.